Below, one TCR beta chain is given with its context. What antigen it recognizes has not been identified. The input lacks base qualities; no much larger clone sits a single base away. The cohort comprised around 690 healthy bone marrow donors. At the time of sampling, every cohort member was nominally healthy, though immune exposures that went unrecorded were likely present. The donor was CMV seronegative and belonged to the group of 350 to 400 seronegative cohort members. Each donor provided a peripheral blood sample, and peripheral blood mononuclear cells were used for TCR beta sequencing. Genomic DNA was extracted from the blood cell samples with the Qiagen DNeasy Blood Extraction Kit. Library preparation employed the immunoSEQ multiplex PCR assay. For the multiplex PCR, a mixture combining 60 forward primers for TCR Vbeta segments and 13 reverse primers for TCR Jbeta segments was used. Amplification of the CDR3 region of rearranged TCR beta genes was performed with a multiplex PCR assay on genomic DNA. The amplified TCR beta libraries were sequenced on the Illumina HiSeq System as 87-base-pair reads. For the original study's pipeline: A later analysis counted tens of millions of unique TCR beta chains across the 666 repertoires, and 9 million to 14 million of these chains were shared by at least two donors. A nearest-neighbor algorithm error-corrected the raw reads and collapsed the reads into unique sequences, merging closely related sequences to remove PCR and sequencing errors. CDR3 sequences were aligned to IMGT reference sequences to assign V, D and J gene segments. For a sequence to be retained, at least a six-nucleotide match to both a V gene segment and a J gene segment was required. Rearrangements were classified as productive when the CDR3 lacked stop codons and remained in frame with V and J, and all other rearrangements were classified as non-productive. CDR3 was defined according to IMGT convention as the region running from the second conserved V-encoded cysteine to the conserved J-encoded phenylalanine. Sequences without an unambiguous match to a single V gene segment were excluded from the earlier analysis of a few hundred of the donors. In an earlier analysis of more than 500 of the donors, a V segment was called functional when productive rearrangements were above 56.7%, and segregating when the standard deviation between donors exceeded 5%. A statistical classification framework was built for diagnosing cytomegalovirus status from the catalog of TCR beta chain sequences. In a later analysis, V and J genes were assigned by comparing TCR nucleotide sequences against IMGT/GENE-DB human TR gene sequences. Using the TCRdist pipeline, a later analysis assigned CDR3 sequences along with most-parsimonious VDJ recombination scenarios. A later analysis defined each TCR beta chain by its CDR3 amino acid sequence plus V-gene family, and excluded reads lacking a unique V-gene family. In a later analysis, around 600 highly shared, low-generation-probability nucleotide sequences were removed to address suspected cross-contamination and a sequencing artifact. A later analysis calculated a clonal expansion index for each public chain from normalized within-repertoire ranks of inferred template counts. In a later analysis, generation probabilities were computed using a VDJ recombination model fitted to out-of-frame rearrangements, and the results were checked against IGoR. Hypergeometric tests were used in a later analysis to score TCR-TCR, TCR-HLA and TCR-CMV co-occurrence, with a repertoire-size bias correction applied to the TCR pairs. In a later analysis, false discovery rates were estimated by permuting HLA or CMV assignments 20 times. In a later analysis, co-occurring TCRs were grouped using DBSCAN, and TCRdist sequence similarity was added for clustering within HLA-allele-positive subsets. Co-occurrence clustering excluded repertoires with fewer than 30,000 or more than 120,000 public chains, plus five with anomalous nucleotide sharing. As stored in TCRdb, this immuneACCESS dataset retains in-frame rearrangements with V and J assigned. A fraction of the clones does not appear; measured against another copy, unresolved V genes explain less than half of the discrepancy, and the remainder lacks a known reason. That table furnishes V, J and clone size, whereas the DNA furnished D and trimming. Recorded for this sample are 150,000 to 190,000 clones; roughly four fifths of them occurred a single time. The ten biggest clones cover over 1.1% of the sample.

The data were taken from a study of cytomegalovirus exposure and HLA in healthy donors (dated by TCRdb to 2016 to 2017). In the study overall: An earlier analysis of some 500 of the donors reported about 250 Gb of sequence data and 100 million to 140 million unique TCR beta sequences from roughly 180 million T cells. An earlier analysis of nearly 600 of the donors applied high-throughput TCR beta sequencing to assess whether each TCR beta V gene segment acted as functional or pseudogenic. The study used immunosequencing to profile the T cell repertoires of 666 subjects and linked those repertoires to cytomegalovirus serostatus. Among several hundred genotyped donors of the cohort, an average of about 220,000 unique TCR beta nucleotide sequences was sequenced per donor, of which approximately 19% were non-productive. Typing coverage varied by locus: 629-630 donors for A, B, C, DRB1 and DQB1; more than 500 for DQA1; approximately 570 for DPA1; some 470 for DPB1. HLA typing covered class I and class II loci at four-digit resolution. Five DR-DQ haplotypes were treated as single units for association and clustering because of strong linkage in the cohort. A later genetic analysis used genome-wide SNP genotypes for about 65% of the roughly 670 donors, treating that subset as a discovery cohort. All discovery cohort repertoires had been generated on a single sequencing platform. Donor age, sex, ethnicity and CMV serostatus were compiled alongside the repertoire data. Roughly 300 gigabases of sequencing data and tens of millions of unique TCR sequences made up an early release that covered several hundred HLA-typed donors. To predict cytomegalovirus infection status, the study brought together high-throughput TCR immunosequencing, statistical association of individual TCRs with disease status, and machine learning. A later analysis re-examined previously published TCR beta repertoires from over 500 donors and added high-resolution HLA genotyping to investigate patterns of TCR occurrence. In addition to the first cohort of roughly 670 subjects, a separate validation cohort of 120 different subjects was used. The study was designed to test whether signatures of past pathogen exposure could be identified by cataloging public T cell receptors. Of the roughly 400 genotyped donors, roughly 80% fell in the genetic ancestry cluster associated with self-reported Caucasian donors. In the later analysis, no new phenotypic data were used to find candidate immune exposures; instead, reliance was placed on TCR beta sequences and their occurrence across donors. Beyond this particular receptor, the publication reports: The only immune exposure information available for the cohort was CMV serostatus. In a later analysis, HLA-associated TCR beta chains were found to be more clonally expanded and to have lower generation probabilities than equally common non-associated chains. Several of the top co-occurrence clusters appeared to be linked to parvovirus B19, influenza, CMV and Epstein-Barr virus, according to a later analysis. A group of highly shared sequence variants was considered likely to be a technical artifact of the sequencing pipeline. A further reported finding was that TCR beta sequences accurately predicted the HLA-A and HLA-B alleles for most subjects in the first cohort. In a later analysis, TCR association rates were found to vary across HLA loci, with the most associated TCRs seen for DRB1 alleles and the fewest for HLA-C alleles. Some IMGT-functional V segments, including TRBV6-2 and TRBV6-3, could not be told apart with the 87-base-pair reads, so those segments were excluded. In a later analysis, 15,000 to 20,000 TCR beta sequences were associated with specific HLA alleles at a false discovery rate of 0.05. Broadly in line with IMGT annotations, most TCR beta V segments showed up in productive rearrangements about 87% or about 30% of the time in an earlier analysis of 587 of the donors. The presence/absence analyses assumed that sequencing depth was roughly uniform across donors, and that assumption may not be true. Because HLA typing was missing for some donors at each locus, association tests included only the typed subset. Linkage disequilibrium might explain the correlated functional status among segregating V segments, but an unknown experimental factor could not be excluded. Three of the identified cytomegalovirus-associated TCR beta chains were confirmed in vitro to be specific for cytomegalovirus antigens. According to a later analysis, most CMV-associated TCR beta chains appeared to be HLA-restricted, and the HLA associations seemed to be driven largely by CMV exposure. A later genetic analysis associated a missense DCLRE1C variant with V-gene and J-gene trimming of TCR beta chains, and an independent cohort replicated the association. Strong co-occurrence of HLA alleles, especially DR and DQ, made assigning TCR associations to individual alleles difficult. In the study, some 160 TCR beta chains were listed as associated with cytomegalovirus. Across donors, most TCR sequences were observed very rarely, whereas some public TCRs were present in many individuals. Cytomegalovirus status was reported to be diagnosed by the classifier with high specificity and sensitivity in both the original and validation cohorts. In a later genetic analysis, fewer N-insertions in productive TCRs were reported among donors in an Asian-associated ancestry cluster than the roughly 640-donor mean. It was suggested by the authors that the approach could potentially be generalized to other disease states and immunological phenotypes. The cohort was sequenced for TCR beta chains only, and without alpha or paired-chain data the features that could be detected were limited. Because counts were too low, roughly 16 rarely observed V segments, including chromosome 9 orphons, were left out of the earlier analysis of 587 of the donors.

The CDR3 goes from the cysteine to the phenylalanine over 16 residues. The CDR3 DNA has 48 bases and is translated from base 1. V is clipped by 1 base and J by 3 bases, and the sequence between their germline boundaries is 16 bases long. CDR1 and CDR2 were assigned from the germline V gene (reference sequence) as LNHDA and SQIVND. This receptor was obtained from a man younger than 35 in good health and CMV-seronegative. Material: PBMCs. Recombination linked TRBV19 to TRBJ2-7; TRBD2 is a weak D gene call, 5 bases matching. The CDR3 has the sequence CASSIAGAKRIYEQYF. DNA sequence: TGTGCCAGTAGTATAGCGGGCGCGAAGCGGATCTACGAGCAGTACTTC.